This is a list of T cell receptor beta chains from one sample in a study of blood T cell repertoires in COVID-19. Sequencing was performed with immunoSEQ multiplex PCR; in TCRdb, only in-frame clones are kept and a portion is missing. The sample has 70,000 to 100,000 clones; approximately 80% are singletons. Material for sequencing was peripheral blood. These receptors all stem from a woman of 80 years or more with acute or convalescent COVID-19. The CDR3 runs from the conserved cysteine through the conserved F or W. The D gene is left open where the match is weak. Clone size is shown for a subset of rows, as once, few, many or a class of expanded clone.

abundance,j_gene,v_gene,d_gene,CDR3aa,CDR3nt
.,TRBJ2-1,TRBV28,.,CASSLLGATGGWRGSEQFF,TGTGCCAGCAGTTTATTGGGGGCAACGGGGGGCTGGCGAGGGAGTGAGCAGTTCTTC
.,TRBJ1-4,TRBV30,TRBD1,CAWSVTGANEKLFF,TGTGCCTGGAGTGTGACAGGGGCTAATGAAAAACTGTTTTTT
few,TRBJ2-7,TRBV29-1,.,CSVELAGYYEQYF,TGCAGCGTTGAACTGGCGGGTTACTACGAGCAGTACTTC
.,TRBJ1-4,TRBV9,.,CASSVGGGENEKLFF,TGTGCCAGCAGCGTAGGGGGAGGGGAAAATGAAAAACTGTTTTTT
.,TRBJ1-5,TRBV19,.,CASSQQSHQPQHF,TGTGCCAGCTCACAACAGAGCCATCAGCCCCAGCATTTT
.,TRBJ2-7,TRBV7-2,TRBD2,CASSLEAGGLYEQYF,TGTGCCAGCAGCTTAGAAGCGGGGGGGCTCTACGAGCAGTACTTC
.,TRBJ2-1,TRBV10-1,.,CASSESARLYNEQFF,TGCGCCAGCAGTGAGTCGGCCAGACTCTACAATGAGCAGTTCTTC
.,TRBJ1-1,TRBV4-1,TRBD1,CASSLGFRQGLTEAFF,TGCGCCAGCAGCCTAGGGTTCCGACAGGGTTTGACTGAAGCTTTCTTT
.,TRBJ2-5,TRBV6-5,.,CASTDYALETQYF,TGTGCCAGCACGGACTACGCCTTGGAGACCCAGTACTTC
.,TRBJ2-3,TRBV9,.,CASSVAGTGTSWAQYF,TGTGCCAGCAGCGTAGCAGGGACAGGGACTAGTTGGGCGCAGTATTTT
.,TRBJ1-1,TRBV9,TRBD1,CASSPDRADTEAFF,TGTGCCAGCAGCCCGGACAGGGCGGACACTGAAGCTTTCTTT
.,TRBJ1-4,TRBV7-9,.,CASRGTATNEKLFF,TGTGCCAGCAGGGGCACCGCAACTAATGAAAAACTGTTTTTT
many,TRBJ1-1,TRBV11-2,.,CASSLRAGTEAFF,TGTGCCAGCAGCTTAAGGGCAGGGACTGAAGCTTTCTTT
.,TRBJ2-3,TRBV27,TRBD2,CASSIYTSGGTDTQYF,TGTGCCAGCAGCATTTATACTAGCGGAGGCACAGATACGCAGTATTTT
once,TRBJ1-4,TRBV6-5,.,CASSYSGTNEKLFF,TGTGCCAGCAGTTATTCAGGGACTAATGAAAAACTGTTTTTT
.,TRBJ2-2,TRBV4-3,TRBD1,CASSQGRFTGAGGTGELFF,TGCGCCAGCAGCCAAGGGCGCTTTACAGGGGCAGGAGGCACCGGGGAGCTGTTTTTT